This T cell receptor (beta chain) derives from a study of T cell responses to AZD1222 COVID-19 vaccine. Assay: immunoSEQ multiplex PCR; the TCRdb copy retains only in-frame clones and omits some. The sample comprises 120,000 to 150,000 clones, around nine tenths of which are singletons, and 2.8% rests with the top ten. In regard to this clone: Its antigen is not identified.

Overall study findings and caveats: Among the donors, most were white British and more were female, and clonal diversity was possibly underestimated. Baseline serology detected seropositivity in only six or seven AZD1222 recipients.

Germline V lookup: CDR1 SNHLY, CDR2 FYNNEI. CDR3 length equals 13 residues. The V end was cut by 6 bases, the J end by 1 base, with 9 bases between. The chain is built from TRBV2 and TRBJ1-2; D not resolved. The receptor was isolated from an adult in good health. This material consisted of peripheral blood, taken on day 0 of MenACWY control vaccination. The chain's CDR3 is CASRPGLNYGYTF. CDR3 DNA sequence: TGTGCCAGCAGGCCGGGTCTTAACTATGGCTACACCTTC.